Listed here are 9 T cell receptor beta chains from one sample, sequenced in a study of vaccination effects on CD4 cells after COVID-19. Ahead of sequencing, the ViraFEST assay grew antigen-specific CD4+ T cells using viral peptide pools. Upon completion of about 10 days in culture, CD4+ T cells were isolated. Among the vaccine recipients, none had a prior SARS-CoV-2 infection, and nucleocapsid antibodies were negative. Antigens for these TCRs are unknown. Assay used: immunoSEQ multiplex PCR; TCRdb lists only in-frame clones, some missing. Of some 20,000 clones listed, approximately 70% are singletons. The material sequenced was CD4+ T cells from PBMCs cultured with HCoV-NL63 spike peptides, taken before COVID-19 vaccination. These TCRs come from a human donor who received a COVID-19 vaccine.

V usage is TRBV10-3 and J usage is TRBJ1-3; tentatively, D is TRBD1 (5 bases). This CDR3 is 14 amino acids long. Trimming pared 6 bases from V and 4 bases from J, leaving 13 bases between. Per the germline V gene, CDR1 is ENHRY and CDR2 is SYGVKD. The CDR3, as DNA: TGTGCCATCAGGGTCTCTACAGGCGGAAACACCATATATTTT. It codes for CAIRVSTGGNTIYF.

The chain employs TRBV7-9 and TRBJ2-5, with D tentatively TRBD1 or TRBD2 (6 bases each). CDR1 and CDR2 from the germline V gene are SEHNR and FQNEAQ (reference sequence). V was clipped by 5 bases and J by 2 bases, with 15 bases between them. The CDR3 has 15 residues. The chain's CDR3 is CASSRVLGGQETQYF. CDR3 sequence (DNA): TGTGCCAGCAGCCGCGTCTTAGGGGGGCAAGAGACCCAGTACTTC.

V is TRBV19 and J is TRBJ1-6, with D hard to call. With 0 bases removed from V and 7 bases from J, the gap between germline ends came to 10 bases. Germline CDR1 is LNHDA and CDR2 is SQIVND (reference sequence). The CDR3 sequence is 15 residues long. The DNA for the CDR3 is TGTGCCAGTAGTATAGAAAAGCGCACGAATTCACCCCTCCACTTT. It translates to CASSIEKRTNSPLHF. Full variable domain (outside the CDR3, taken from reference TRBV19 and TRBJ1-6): DGGITQSPKYLFRKEGQNVTLSCEQNLNHDAMYWYRQDPGQGLRLIYYSQIVNDFQKGDIAEGYSVSREKKESFPLTVTSAQKNPTAFYLCASSIEKRTNSPLHFGNGTRLTVT.

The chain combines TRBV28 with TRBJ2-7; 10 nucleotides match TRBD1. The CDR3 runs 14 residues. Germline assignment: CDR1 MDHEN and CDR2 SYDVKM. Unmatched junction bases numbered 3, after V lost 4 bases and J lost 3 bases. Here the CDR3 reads CASSSGTGDYEQYF. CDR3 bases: TGTGCCAGCAGTTCCGGGACAGGGGACTACGAGCAGTACTTC.

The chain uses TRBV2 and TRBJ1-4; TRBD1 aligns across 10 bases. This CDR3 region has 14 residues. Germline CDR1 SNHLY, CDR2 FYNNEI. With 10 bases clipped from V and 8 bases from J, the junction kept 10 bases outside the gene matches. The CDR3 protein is CATTGGLVGEKLFF. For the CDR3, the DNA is TGTGCCACGACAGGGGGCCTGGTTGGGGAAAAACTGTTTTTT. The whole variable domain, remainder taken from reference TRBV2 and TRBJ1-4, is EPEVTQTPSHQVTQMGQEVILRCVPISNHLYFYWYRQILGQKVEFLVSFYNNEISEKSEIFDDQFSVERPDGSNFTLKIRSTKLEDSAMYFCATTGGLVGEKLFFGSGTQLSVL.

The CDR3 here is CSASRVRTGGNYEQFF. The CDR3 coding sequence is TGCAGTGCTAGTCGGGTCAGGACAGGTGGCAATTATGAGCAGTTCTTC. The chain combines TRBV20-1 with TRBJ2-1, with 7 positions matching TRBD1. CDR3 length: 16 residues. Germline loops: CDR1 DFQATT, CDR2 SNEGSKA (reference sequence). V was clipped by 3 bases and J by 8 bases; unmatched bases: 16.

CDR3: CASSVEAQGNYGYTF. As DNA, the CDR3 is TGTGCCAGCAGCGTAGAGGCTCAGGGGAACTATGGCTACACCTTC. This chain uses TRBV9 with TRBJ1-2; possible D gene TRBD1, 6 bases. With 0 bases removed from V and 2 bases from J, the gap between germline ends came to 11 bases. Germline CDR1 SGDLS, CDR2 YYNGEE. The CDR3 is made up of 15 amino acids. Based on the CDR3 plus reference TRBV9 and TRBJ1-2, the full variable domain is DSGVTQTPKHLITATGQRVTLRCSPRSGDLSVYWYQQSLDQGLQFLIQYYNGEERAKGNILERFSAQQFPDLHSELNLSSLELGDSALYFCASSVEAQGNYGYTFGSGTRLTVV.

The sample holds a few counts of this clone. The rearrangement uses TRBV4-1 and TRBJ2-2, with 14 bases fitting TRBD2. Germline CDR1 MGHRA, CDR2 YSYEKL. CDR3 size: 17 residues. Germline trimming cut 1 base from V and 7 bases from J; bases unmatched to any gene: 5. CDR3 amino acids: CASSQGGLAGAGGELFF. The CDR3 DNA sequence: TGCGCCAGCAGCCAAGGGGGACTAGCGGGAGCGGGCGGGGAGCTGTTTTTT.

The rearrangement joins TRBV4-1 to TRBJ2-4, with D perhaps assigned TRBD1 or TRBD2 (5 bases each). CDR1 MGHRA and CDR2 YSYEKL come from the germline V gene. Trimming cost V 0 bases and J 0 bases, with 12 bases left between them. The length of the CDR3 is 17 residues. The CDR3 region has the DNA TGCGCCAGCAGCCAAGATTCCGGGGCCATAGCCAAAAACATTCAGTACTTC. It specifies CASSQDSGAIAKNIQYF.